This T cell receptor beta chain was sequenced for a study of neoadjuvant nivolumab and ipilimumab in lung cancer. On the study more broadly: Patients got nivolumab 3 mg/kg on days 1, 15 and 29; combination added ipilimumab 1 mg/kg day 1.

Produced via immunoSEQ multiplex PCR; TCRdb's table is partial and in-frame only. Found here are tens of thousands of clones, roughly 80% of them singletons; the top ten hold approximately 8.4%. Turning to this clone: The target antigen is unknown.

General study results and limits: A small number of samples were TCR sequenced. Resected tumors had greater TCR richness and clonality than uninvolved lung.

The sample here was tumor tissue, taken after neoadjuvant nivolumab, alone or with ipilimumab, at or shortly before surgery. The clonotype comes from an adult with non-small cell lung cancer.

CDR3: CASSRQGGFGTDTQYF. CDR3 DNA: TGTGCCAGCAGCCGACAGGGGGGGTTCGGCACAGATACGCAGTATTTT. The V call is TRBV7-2, the J call TRBJ2-3; 9 nucleotides align to TRBD1. The germline CDR1 and CDR2 sequences are SGHTA and FQGNSA. Trimming cost V 5 bases and J 1 base; bases outside gene matches: 7. The CDR3 is 16 residues long.